Listed below are T cell receptor beta chains from one sample, sequenced in a study of long-term antiretroviral therapy in people with HIV. The repertoire was sequenced with immunoSEQ multiplex PCR; TCRdb's copy has only in-frame clones and lacks some. The profile shows under 15,000 clones, 88% of them singletons. The sequencing used unsorted PBMCs, collected 6.2 years after starting antiretroviral therapy. Every receptor here comes from a man aged 40-49 years with HIV. Each CDR3 is given without its conserved first and last residue.

v_gene	CDR3aa
TRBV19	ASSITPTSGRAQGDTQY
TRBV19	ASSLQPGELYEQY
TRBV9	ASSPGGALGEKLF
TRBV7-8	ASSLRFGIGY
TRBV19	ATKAGGPYNEQF
TRBV11-2	ASSLGVGIGYGYT
TRBV29-1	SVSTGEQF
TRBV11-2	ASSLEFREQY
TRBV9	ASSVGAITVTDTQY
TRBV5-1	ASSLGGGQPQH
TRBV11-3	ASSLGGSYEQY
TRBV7-2	ASSSGLAGGRTDTQY